This paragraph covers one TCR beta chain sequence. This record belongs to a study of blood T cell repertoires in COVID-19. Study in general: Samples of COVID-19 (acute and convalescent) were obtained from the United States, Italy and Spain. The analysed material was cDNA or gDNA that came from T cells, B-cell-depleted T cells, or PBMCs.

The CDR3 is 16 amino acids. Deletions cut 4 bases from V and 1 base from J, with 17 bases between. Germline CDR1 SGHNT, CDR2 YYREEE (reference sequence). TCRdb's table, derived via immunoSEQ multiplex PCR, lists solely in-frame clones and lacks some. The sample holds approximately 130,000 clones, around three quarters seen once. Sequencing was performed on peripheral blood. This sequence joins TRBV5-4 and TRBJ1-2; D is perhaps TRBD1 (6 bases). The receptor comes from a human donor in a cohort sampled during active COVID-19. The CDR3 loop reads CASSRGRGANNYGYTF. CDR3 nucleotides: TGTGCCAGCAGCCGCGGGAGGGGGGCCAATAACTATGGCTACACCTTC.